The 14 T cell receptor beta chains in this list originate from one sample, sequenced in a study of blood T cells in healthy people across ages. Primed by a sample-barcoded 5' primer and a J-beta primer mix, a second PCR proceeded for about 7 to 12 cycles. TCRdb called the 5' RACE reads again in MiXCR, with one record for every CDR3 protein. The sample lists hundreds of thousands of distinct CDR3 sequences; about three fifths were seen once. The source material was blood. These receptors were taken from a man aged 25 to 40 in good health.

The chain is built from TRBV12-3 or TRBV12-4 and TRBJ2-3; 8 bases match TRBD1. The CDR3 runs to 16 residues. Trimming took 7 bases from V and 3 from J; bases not matched to a gene: 12. The DNA of the CDR3 is TGTGCCAGCACTCACCCCCAGGACAGGGTGACAGATACGCAGTATTTT. Amino acid sequence: CASTHPQDRVTDTQYF.

This rearrangement joins TRBV7-3 to TRBJ2-5; 12 bases are a match to TRBD2. Matching the DNA end better, TRBJ2-7 makes the J call doubtful. Germline assignment: CDR1 SGHTA and CDR2 FQGTGA. The CDR3 runs to 22 residues. In DNA, the CDR3 is TGTGCCAGCAGCTTAACGAGGACTAGCGGGGCAGAGACCCTCGGAATTTCCTACGAGCAGTACTTC. Amino acids: CASSLTRTSGAETLGISYEQYF.

V and J are TRBV15 and TRBJ2-3; a weak D match, TRBD2 (5 bases). Trimming shortened V by 1 base and J by 4 bases, and 15 bases separated the two germline ends. The CDR3 covers 16 residues. Germline-derived CDR1 and CDR2 are LNHNV and YYDKDF (reference sequence). The CDR3 region is CATSRGEGLGADTQYF. In DNA, the CDR3 is TGTGCCACCAGCAGAGGCGAGGGCCTCGGGGCAGATACGCAGTATTTT.

This clonotype has a handful of counts. V is TRBV2 and J is TRBJ2-4, with a tentative D call TRBD2 (5 bases). Germline assignment: CDR1 SNHLY and CDR2 FYNNEI. This CDR3 has 14 residues. Trimming removed 9 bases from V and 7 bases from J, with 19 bases in between. CDR3 sequence: CASLLGSERNIQYF. CDR3 bases: TGTGCCAGTCTCTTGGGGAGTGAGAGGAACATTCAGTACTTC.

The gene calls are TRBV5-1 and TRBJ2-3; 10 nucleotides line up with TRBD2. The CDR3 covers 14 residues. The ends lost 1 base at V and 9 bases at J; junction bases unmatched: 5. CDR1 and CDR2 from the germline V gene are SGHRS and YFSETQ. The CDR3 nucleotides read TGCGCCAGCAGCTTGACTAGCGGGGAGAGCACGCAGTATTTT. It encodes CASSLTSGESTQYF.

V gene TRBV6-2 or TRBV6-3 combines with J gene TRBJ2-3; unclear D gene. V was trimmed by 0 bases and J by 7 bases, leaving 14 bases between them. This CDR3 comprises 15 residues. Germline assignment: CDR1 MNHEY and CDR2 SVGEGT. For the CDR3, the DNA is TGTGCCAGCAGTTACTCGGCAGGCGTGAGGAATACGCAGTATTTT. It is translated as CASSYSAGVRNTQYF.

A single count supports this clonotype. The chain combines TRBV11-1 with TRBJ1-1; 7 bases match TRBD1. The V segment lost 5 bases and the J segment 9 bases; nucleotides outside the gene matches: 6. The germline V gene has CDR1 SGHAT and CDR2 FQDESV (reference sequence). The CDR3 consists of 12 residues. CDR3 in amino acids: CASSDDREKAFF. For the CDR3, the DNA is TGTGCCAGCAGCGACGACAGGGAAAAAGCTTTCTTT.

In this sample, this clonotype turned up a few times. The V and J genes are TRBV12-3 or TRBV12-4 and TRBJ1-5; possibly TRBD1 for D (6 bases). V lost 7 bases to trimming and J lost 3 bases, with 13 bases between them. CDR3 length: 14 residues. The CDR3 loop is CASNHGQYNQPQHF. The CDR3 DNA sequence: TGTGCCAGCAACCATGGACAGTACAATCAGCCCCAGCATTTT.

The chain combines TRBV6-5 with TRBJ2-5; 13 bases match TRBD2. This CDR3 has 17 amino acids. Losses at the gene ends were 0 bases for V and 9 bases for J; bases not matched to a gene: 10. Germline V gene sequence: CDR1 MNHEY, CDR2 SVGAGI. Here the CDR3 reads CASSYSRTSGSGGSQYF. CDR3 DNA sequence: TGTGCCAGCAGTTACTCGCGGACTAGCGGGAGCGGAGGGTCCCAGTACTTC.

This chain uses TRBV20-1 with TRBJ1-5; weak D call: TRBD1 (5 bases). The CDR3 has 17 residues. The germline V gene encodes CDR1 DFQATT and CDR2 SNEGSKA (reference sequence). V was clipped by 2 bases and J by 3 bases, with 20 bases between them. CDR3 DNA: TGCAGTGCTAGATTCACAGGCGCGCGACGGTACAATCAGCCCCAGCATTTT. Amino acid sequence: CSARFTGARRYNQPQHF.

This clonotype was counted only a few times. The chain recombines TRBV12-3 or TRBV12-4 with TRBJ2-6; D is unclear. The CDR3 contains 14 residues. V gave up 5 bases and J gave up 4 bases, with 9 bases separating them. In DNA, the CDR3 is TGTGCCAGCAGTAAGATTACGGGGGCCAACGTCCTGACTTTC. This gives the protein CASSKITGANVLTF.

This sequence joins TRBV6-5 and TRBJ1-6, with D maybe TRBD1 (5 bases). Germline CDR1 MNHEY, CDR2 SVGAGI. The CDR3 totals 16 residues. Trimming took off 2 bases at V and 0 bases at J, with 8 bases between the two ends. CDR3 region: CASSYGGSSYNSPLHF. The CDR3, as DNA: TGTGCCAGCAGTTACGGGGGGAGCTCCTATAATTCACCCCTCCACTTT.

Comment on this clonotype: This could be a read error, since a much larger clone is one nucleotide away. The CDR3 DNA follows: TGCAGCGTCCGACCAGCGGGAGAGGATACGCAGTATTTT. This encodes CSVRPAGEDTQYF. J is TRBJ2-3 and V is TRBV29-1, with TRBD2 matching 8 bases. In germline, CDR1 is SQVTM, CDR2 ANQGSEA. Losses at the gene ends were 6 bases for V and 6 bases for J; bases not matched to a gene: 8. The CDR3 has 13 amino acids.

This sequence joins TRBV12-3 or TRBV12-4 and TRBJ2-7; the match to TRBD1 covers 10 bases. The CDR3 has 16 residues. V was pared by 3 bases and J by 3 bases, with 8 bases of the junction left unmatched. DNA for the CDR3: TGTGCCAGCAGTTTGACAGGGGGCCGCGGTGACTACGAGCAGTACTTC. Protein product: CASSLTGGRGDYEQYF.